These 9 T cell receptor beta chains came from one sample sequenced in a study of T-cell memory formation after mild COVID-19. MiXCR was run by TCRdb on the 5' RACE reads, yielding one entry per CDR3 protein. The sample consists of 350,000 to 500,000 distinct CDR3 sequences, roughly 20% of them appearing once. The sequencing input was PBMCs or a T cell subset sorted from them (not recorded which). All receptors derive from an adult woman who had mild COVID-19 (a few samples of this study predate the infection). Cell type and time point are not known.

This clonotype was seen a handful of times. V usage is TRBV5-1 and J usage is TRBJ2-3, with D perhaps TRBD1 (6 bases). V lost 4 bases to trimming and J lost 1 base, with 13 bases between them. CDR1 and CDR2 from the germline V gene are SGHRS and YFSETQ. This CDR3 has 15 amino acids. CDR3 sequence (DNA): TGCGCCAGCAGCCAGGACAGCACAGGCACAGATACGCAGTATTTT. Protein sequence: CASSQDSTGTDTQYF.

The chain recombines TRBV12-3 or TRBV12-4 with TRBJ2-3; D could derive from TRBD1 or TRBD2 (5 bases each). Deletions cut 5 bases from V and 6 bases from J, with 21 bases between. The CDR3 consists of 16 residues. DNA for the CDR3: TGTGCCAGCAGTCCCTCCGGGACCCTCTGGGGGGATACGCAGTATTTT. Its translation is CASSPSGTLWGDTQYF.

There are a few counts of this clonotype. The chain recombines TRBV20-1 with TRBJ2-1; maybe TRBD2 (5 bases). There are 14 residues in the CDR3. V lost 1 base to trimming and J lost 6 bases, with 13 bases between them. CDR1 is DFQATT, CDR2 SNEGSKA, per germline (reference sequence). CDR3 amino acids: CSARALLRGNEQFF. As DNA, the CDR3 is TGCAGTGCTAGAGCTCTGCTCCGGGGCAATGAGCAGTTCTTC.

The J gene is TRBJ2-7, the V gene TRBV24-1; the D gene is possibly TRBD1 (5 bases). Germline V gene lookup returns CDR1 KGHDR and CDR2 SFDVKD. Trimming pared 2 bases from V and 3 bases from J, leaving 19 bases between. The CDR3 is 17 amino acids. The CDR3 is CATSDSILGQGRYEQYF. The CDR3 DNA reads TGTGCCACCAGTGATTCTATCCTTGGACAAGGTCGCTACGAGCAGTACTTC.

CDR3 region: CASSVEVAREQFF. The CDR3, as DNA: TGTGCCAGCAGCGTAGAGGTGGCGCGGGAGCAGTTCTTC. This chain links TRBV9 with TRBJ2-1; no firm D call. Trimming took 0 bases from V and 10 from J, leaving 11 bases between them. The CDR3 spans 13 residues. Germline V gives CDR1 SGDLS, CDR2 YYNGEE.

This clonotype was found a few times. The chain links TRBV10-3 to TRBJ2-3, with 11 bases lining up with TRBD2. The V gene's germline CDR1 is ENHRY and CDR2 SYGVKD. This CDR3 contains 15 residues. With V trimmed by 3 bases and J by 5 bases, 4 bases remained unmatched. The CDR3 nucleotides read TGTGCCATCAGTGATCTCGGACTAGCGGGAGATACGCAGTATTTT. As protein: CAISDLGLAGDTQYF.

This clonotype was picked up a small number of times. This chain connects TRBV7-7 to TRBJ2-5, with D perhaps given as TRBD1 or TRBD2 (6 bases each). Trimming removed 1 base from V and 1 base from J, with 10 bases in between. The germline gives CDR1 SSHAT, CDR2 FNYEAQ (reference sequence). The CDR3 extends over 15 amino acids. CDR3 in amino acids: CASSLVGGTQETQYF. The CDR3 DNA follows: TGTGCCAGCAGCTTAGTGGGGGGCACCCAAGAGACCCAGTACTTC.

In this sample, this clonotype turned up a few times. This chain uses TRBV21-1 with TRBJ2-7; the table's D call TRBD2 went unverified against the DNA. TRBV21-1 constitutes a pseudogene. The CDR3 has 18 amino acids. The CDR3 DNA is TGTGCCAGCAGCTTGCGGCCGAGCGGGAGGTCCCCCTCCTACGAGCAGTACTTC. Translation: CASSLRPSGRSPSYEQYF.

The V and J genes are TRBV12-3 or TRBV12-4 and TRBJ2-6; no clear D gene. The ends were cut back, 8 bases at V and 0 bases at J, with 8 bases in the middle. The CDR3 totals 14 residues. CDR3 residues: CASVPNSGANVLTF. In nucleotides, the CDR3 is TGTGCCAGCGTACCAAACTCTGGGGCCAACGTCCTGACTTTC.